This record covers a single T cell receptor beta chain. What it binds is unknown. Specified treatment: oral pan-JAK inhibitor, 5-10 mg twice daily. It was from alopecia areata patients that lesional scalp punch biopsies and peripheral blood were collected. This entry belongs to a study of CD8+ T cells in alopecia areata. Sequencing templates came from extracted RNA that was reverse transcribed into cDNA. Sequencing was performed with immunoSEQ multiplex PCR; in TCRdb, only in-frame clones are kept and a portion is missing. The sample yields 150,000 to 200,000 clones, roughly 60% seen once. Study-wide points: Lesional scalp exceeded normal scalp in clonality, especially in alopecia totalis/universalis. Relative to mice, TCR sharing across patients was less clear, a difference possibly HLA-related.

The V gene's germline CDR1 is SQVTM and CDR2 ANQGSEA. With V trimmed by 4 bases and J by 4 bases, 13 bases remained unmatched. The CDR3 has 17 amino acids. The chain carries TRBV29-1 and TRBJ2-2; 9 bases fit TRBD1. This clonotype originated in a human donor with alopecia areata. The sample was CD4+ T cells sorted from blood, taken at week 24, from a patient treated with tofacitinib. CDR3 nucleotides: TGCAGCGTTGGGGGGGCACCCGGGACAGGGACCACCGGGGAGCTGTTTTTT. Translated, it gives CSVGGAPGTGTTGELFF.